The rows below give T cell receptor beta chains drawn from one sample of a study of shared clonotypes between healthy human individuals. Assay: immunoSEQ multiplex PCR; the TCRdb copy retains only in-frame clones and omits some. The sample has about 2.1 million clones, about 92% seen once; the top ten hold under 2%. The specimen sequenced was naive CD8+ T cells from PBMCs. The receptor source for this set is a man between 18 and 35 years old in good health. Some clones in this sample may be carry-over from other donors' samples. Both conserved end residues are part of each CDR3. D genes are given only for firm matches. The size of a clone is reported for some rows only, either as once, few or many, or as a class for expanded clones.

V	D	J	length	size	DNA	CDR3
TRBV6-6	NA	TRBJ1-1	13	NA	TGTGCCAGCAGTTACGAAGGGGGGACTGAAGCTTTCTTT	CASSYEGGTEAFF
TRBV4-1	NA	TRBJ1-5	13	few	TGCGCCAGCAGCCAGCTCATTGGGCAGCCCCAGCATTTT	CASSQLIGQPQHF
TRBV6-1	NA	TRBJ1-2	15	NA	TGTGCCAGCATCCTCCGAGACACGAACAACTATGGCTACACCTTC	CASILRDTNNYGYTF
TRBV5-1	NA	TRBJ1-2	15	once	TGCGCCAGCCTCGCTCGGCCCGACAGCCTCTATGGCTACACCTTC	CASLARPDSLYGYTF
TRBV5-1	TRBD2	TRBJ2-5	18	NA	TGCGCCAGCAGCTTGGAGTTTCTAGCGGGAGGCGTGCAAGAGACCCAGTACTTC	CASSLEFLAGGVQETQYF
TRBV7-3	NA	TRBJ2-3	16	NA	TGTGCCAGCAGCGATGACCGGGACTCCTATCCAGATACGCAGTATTTT	CASSDDRDSYPDTQYF
TRBV13	NA	TRBJ1-2	15	NA	TGTGCCAGCAGCCAGCAACGGAGATCCGGGTATGGCTACACCTTC	CASSQQRRSGYGYTF
TRBV7-9	TRBD2	TRBJ2-2	19	NA	TGTGCCAGCAGCCCTACCTGGGGTAGCGGGAGCCAGGACACCGGGGAGCTGTTTTTT	CASSPTWGSGSQDTGELFF
TRBV9	TRBD1	TRBJ1-2	15	NA	TGTGCCAGCAACCAGGACAGGGAAAGTAACTATGGCTACACCTTC	CASNQDRESNYGYTF
TRBV27	NA	TRBJ1-5	16	once	TGTGCCAGCAGTTTACGGTGGGGATTTAGCAATCAGCCCCAGCATTTT	CASSLRWGFSNQPQHF
TRBV19	NA	TRBJ2-7	15	NA	TGTGCCAGTAGTATAGATCCAGGTCTCTCCTACGAGCAGTACTTC	CASSIDPGLSYEQYF
TRBV4-1	TRBD1	TRBJ2-3	15	once	TGCGCCAGCAGCCGTCGGGACAGAAGCACAGATACGCAGTATTTT	CASSRRDRSTDTQYF
TRBV27	NA	TRBJ1-3	14	NA	TGTGCCAGCTCCCTCGGGGCGAGCGGGGACACCATATATTTT	CASSLGASGDTIYF
TRBV7-9	NA	TRBJ1-1	13	NA	TGTGCCAGCAGTGACCTGTTTCGGCCTGAAGCTTTCTTT	CASSDLFRPEAFF
TRBV6-4	NA	TRBJ2-1	16	NA	TGTGCCAGCAGTGACCGCCAAGGGGTGGTGCAGGGTGAGCAGTTCTTC	CASSDRQGVVQGEQFF
TRBV10-1	NA	TRBJ2-7	11	NA	TGCGCCAGCAGTGAGCGATACGAGCAGTACTTC	CASSERYEQYF
TRBV29-1	NA	TRBJ2-6	14	NA	TGCAGCGTCGCACCGGGATTTGGGGACAACGTCCTGACTTTC	CSVAPGFGDNVLTF
TRBV30	NA	TRBJ1-2	12	NA	TGTGCCTGGAGTGCCGGGACCGCCGGCTACACCTTC	CAWSAGTAGYTF
TRBV6-5	TRBD1	TRBJ1-4	15	NA	TGTGCCAGCAGTAAATGGACAGGCTGGGTTGAAAAACTGTTTTTT	CASSKWTGWVEKLFF
TRBV25-1	NA	TRBJ2-1	16	NA	TGTGCCAGCAGTGATTTTTCTTCCTACCCCTACAATGAGCAGTTCTTC	CASSDFSSYPYNEQFF
TRBV7-6	NA	TRBJ2-7	14	NA	TGTGCCAGCAGCCCGACGGAGCGGTCCTACGAGCAGTACTTC	CASSPTERSYEQYF
TRBV6-1	NA	TRBJ2-7	13	NA	TGTGCCAGCAGTGAGTGGCCGCTAGGCGAGCAGTACTTC	CASSEWPLGEQYF
TRBV4-3	NA	TRBJ2-7	15	NA	TGCGCCAGCAGCCAATCCAGGGTCATGGGCGACGAGCAGTACTTC	CASSQSRVMGDEQYF
TRBV29-1	NA	TRBJ1-1	10	few	TGCAGCGTTGGAGGGACTGAAGCTTTCTTT	CSVGGTEAFF
TRBV27	TRBD2	TRBJ2-7	16	NA	TGTGCCAGCAGTTTGTCCCCGGGACTAGCGGACTACGAGCAGTACTTC	CASSLSPGLADYEQYF
TRBV15	NA	TRBJ2-2	15	once	TGTGCCACCAGCAGAGGGGGGGCCGGCACCGGGGAGCTGTTTTTT	CATSRGGAGTGELFF
TRBV9	TRBD1	TRBJ1-1	16	NA	TGTGCCAGCAGCCCACTTTCTTCCAGGGGGCCTACTGAAGCTTTCTTT	CASSPLSSRGPTEAFF
TRBV29-1	NA	TRBJ2-1	13	NA	TGCAGCGTTGTTCCAGACGATAACAATGAGCAGTTCTTC	CSVVPDDNNEQFF
TRBV27	NA	TRBJ2-7	16	NA	TGTGCCAGCAGTTTATCATCCGGGACGGTCACCTACGAGCAGTACTTC	CASSLSSGTVTYEQYF
TRBV28	NA	TRBJ2-4	20	NA	TGTGCCAGCAGTTTACGTAGGACAACTAGAGAGCTAATAGGCAAAAACATTCAGTACTTC	CASSLRRTTRELIGKNIQYF
TRBV9	NA	TRBJ2-2	18	NA	TGTGCCAGCAGCGTAGTGGCAGGGCGTCAGACTAGCACCGGGGAGCTGTTTTTT	CASSVVAGRQTSTGELFF
TRBV15	NA	TRBJ1-5	14	NA	TGTGCCACCAGCACGTGGGGGAACAATCAGCCCCAGCATTTT	CATSTWGNNQPQHF
TRBV9	TRBD2	TRBJ2-6	18	NA	TGTGCCAGCAGCGTACCTCGGGGAGGGAGGGCTGGGGCCAACGTCCTGACTTTC	CASSVPRGGRAGANVLTF
TRBV9	TRBD2	TRBJ2-3	14	NA	TGTGCCAGCACCGACCCCGGCGGGGGAGATACGCAGTATTTT	CASTDPGGGDTQYF
TRBV6-5	NA	TRBJ2-7	14	NA	TGTGCCAGCAGTTACTCAGAGGGGGGCGGCGAGCAGTACTTC	CASSYSEGGGEQYF
TRBV7-9	NA	TRBJ1-4	13	few	TGTGCCAGCAGCCCGACTGAGTGGGAAAAACTGTTTTTT	CASSPTEWEKLFF
TRBV27	NA	TRBJ1-5	15	NA	TGTGCCAGCAATGCAGGGCCTTATAGCAATCAGCCCCAGCATTTT	CASNAGPYSNQPQHF
TRBV5-1	TRBD1	TRBJ1-1	17	once	TGCGCCAGCAGCTTGGGCCACACAGGGGGCGAAGGCACTGAAGCTTTCTTT	CASSLGHTGGEGTEAFF
TRBV4-1	NA	TRBJ1-5	15	NA	TGCGCCAGCAGCCAAGAGAGGGGATGGAGGCAGCCCCAGCATTTT	CASSQERGWRQPQHF
TRBV7-3	TRBD2	TRBJ2-6	17	once	TGTGCCAGCAGCTCCACTAGCGGGAGGGCTGGGGCCAACGTCCTGACTTTC	CASSSTSGRAGANVLTF
TRBV19	TRBD1	TRBJ2-5	14	NA	TGTGCCAGTAGGGACCGGGACAGCCAAGAGACCCAGTACTTC	CASRDRDSQETQYF
TRBV11-2	NA	TRBJ2-1	16	once	TGTGCCAGCAGCTCCCAACAGGGAGAGGGCTACAATGAGCAGTTCTTC	CASSSQQGEGYNEQFF
TRBV4-1	NA	TRBJ2-7	14	NA	TGCGCCAGCAGCCAAGAGCTAGCCTCCTACGAGCAGTACTTC	CASSQELASYEQYF
TRBV7-9	TRBD1	TRBJ2-6	16	NA	TGTGCCAGCATCCCACAGGGGGTCTCTGGGGCCAACGTCCTGACTTTC	CASIPQGVSGANVLTF
TRBV9	NA	TRBJ2-5	16	NA	TGTGCCAGCAGCGAGGGGGCGGGAGCGGTTCCCGAGACCCAGTACTTC	CASSEGAGAVPETQYF
TRBV5-6	NA	TRBJ1-2	13	once	TGTGCCAGCAGCGGGGGGCCGGACTATGGCTACACCTTC	CASSGGPDYGYTF
TRBV27	NA	TRBJ2-7	15	NA	TGTGCCAGCAGGGACTATACTAGAGTCCCCTACGAGCAGTACTTC	CASRDYTRVPYEQYF
TRBV15	NA	TRBJ2-7	15	NA	TGTGCCACCAGCAGTGGGCAAGACCAATCCTACGAGCAGTACTTC	CATSSGQDQSYEQYF
TRBV13	NA	TRBJ2-7	13	NA	TGTGCCAGCAGCTCCAGGGTTATGGACGAGCAGTACTTC	CASSSRVMDEQYF
TRBV5-1	NA	TRBJ2-3	13	few	TGCGCCAGCAGCTTGGTCAGCACAGATACGCAGTATTTT	CASSLVSTDTQYF
TRBV19	NA	TRBJ2-1	14	NA	TGTGCCAGTAGTATACAGGGGCTCCACAATGAGCAGTTCTTC	CASSIQGLHNEQFF
TRBV7-9	NA	TRBJ2-7	14	NA	TGTGCCAGCAGCTCAATACTAGAACGCTACGAGCAGTACTTC	CASSSILERYEQYF
TRBV7-9	TRBD2	TRBJ2-4	16	once	TGTGCCAGCAGCCCCGGGGTAGCGGGAGCCAAAAACATTCAGTACTTC	CASSPGVAGAKNIQYF
TRBV5-5	NA	TRBJ2-5	16	NA	TGTGCCAGCAGCTTGTGGGACGGAGATCCACAAGAGACCCAGTACTTC	CASSLWDGDPQETQYF